This T cell receptor (beta chain) came from a study of shared clonotypes between healthy human individuals. Data came from immunoSEQ multiplex PCR; TCRdb stores just in-frame clones and leaves some out. This table has 1.5 million to 2.5 million clones, roughly 95% appearing once. The length of the CDR3 is 16 residues. CDR1 and CDR2 (germline): GTSNPN, SVGIG (reference sequence). Trimming took 3 bases from V and 0 from J, leaving 17 bases between them. Naive-designated CD8 cells lacked CD45RO, were positively enriched for CCR7, and omitted terminally differentiated effector memory CD45RA+ cells. The rearrangement joins TRBV30 to TRBJ1-2; D not certain. Specimen: naive CD8+ T cells sorted from blood. The sequence was obtained from a man younger than 35 in good health. In DNA form, the CDR3 reads TGTGCCTGGAGGATCCCGGGAGACCCCTCTAACTATGGCTACACCTTC. This encodes CAWRIPGDPSNYGYTF.